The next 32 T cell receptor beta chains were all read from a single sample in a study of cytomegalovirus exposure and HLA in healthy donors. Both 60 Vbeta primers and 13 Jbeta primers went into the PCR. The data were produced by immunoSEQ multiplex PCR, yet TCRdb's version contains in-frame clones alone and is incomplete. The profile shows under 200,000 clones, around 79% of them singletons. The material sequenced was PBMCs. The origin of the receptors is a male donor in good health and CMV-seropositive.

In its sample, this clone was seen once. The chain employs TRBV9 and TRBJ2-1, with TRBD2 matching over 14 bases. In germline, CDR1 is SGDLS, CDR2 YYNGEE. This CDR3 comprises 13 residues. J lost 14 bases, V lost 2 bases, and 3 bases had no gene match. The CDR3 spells CASSVGLAGGEFF. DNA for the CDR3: TGTGCCAGCAGCGTCGGACTAGCGGGAGGAGAGTTCTTC.

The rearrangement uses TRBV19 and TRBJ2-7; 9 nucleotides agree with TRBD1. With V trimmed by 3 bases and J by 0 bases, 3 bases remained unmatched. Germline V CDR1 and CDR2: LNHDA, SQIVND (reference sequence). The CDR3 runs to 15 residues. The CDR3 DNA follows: TGTGCCAGTAGTATTGGGACAGGGCACTCCTACGAGCAGTACTTC. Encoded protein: CASSIGTGHSYEQYF.

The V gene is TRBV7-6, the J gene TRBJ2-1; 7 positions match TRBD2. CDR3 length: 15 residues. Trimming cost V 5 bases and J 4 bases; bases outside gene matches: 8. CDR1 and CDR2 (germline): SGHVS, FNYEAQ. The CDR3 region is CASSNTGTKYNEQFF. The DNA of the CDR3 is TGTGCCAGCAGCAACACCGGGACTAAGTACAATGAGCAGTTCTTC.

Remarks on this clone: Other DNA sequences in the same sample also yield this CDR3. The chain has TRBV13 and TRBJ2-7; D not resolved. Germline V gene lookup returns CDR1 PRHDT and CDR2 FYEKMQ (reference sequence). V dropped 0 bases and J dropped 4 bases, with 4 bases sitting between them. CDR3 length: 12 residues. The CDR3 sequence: CASSLGSYEQYF. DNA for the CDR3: TGTGCCAGCAGCTTAGGTTCATACGAGCAGTACTTC.

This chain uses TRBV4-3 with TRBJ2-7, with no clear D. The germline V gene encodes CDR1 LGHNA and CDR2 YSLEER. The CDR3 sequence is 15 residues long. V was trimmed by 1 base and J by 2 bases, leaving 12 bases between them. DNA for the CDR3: TGCGCCAGCAGCCAAGCCCAAAATCCCACCTACGAGCAGTACTTC. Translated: CASSQAQNPTYEQYF.

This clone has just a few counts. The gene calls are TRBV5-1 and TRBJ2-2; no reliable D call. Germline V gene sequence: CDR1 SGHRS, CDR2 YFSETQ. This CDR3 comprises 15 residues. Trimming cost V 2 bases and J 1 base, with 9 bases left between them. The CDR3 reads CASSFGQENTGELFF. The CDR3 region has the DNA TGCGCCAGCAGCTTTGGGCAGGAGAACACCGGGGAGCTGTTTTTT. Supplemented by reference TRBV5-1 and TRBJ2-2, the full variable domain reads KAGVTQTPRYLIKTRGQQVTLSCSPISGHRSVSWYQQTPGQGLQFLFEYFSETQRNKGNFPGRFSGRQFSNSRSEMNVSTLELGDSALYLCASSFGQENTGELFFGEGSRLTVL.

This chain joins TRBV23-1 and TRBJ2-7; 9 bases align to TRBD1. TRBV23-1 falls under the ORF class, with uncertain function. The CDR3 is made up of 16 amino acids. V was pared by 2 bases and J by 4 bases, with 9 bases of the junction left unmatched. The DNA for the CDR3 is TGCGCCAGCAGTCAAAGGTACAGGGGGCTTGGGTACGAGCAGTACTTC. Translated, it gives CASSQRYRGLGYEQYF.

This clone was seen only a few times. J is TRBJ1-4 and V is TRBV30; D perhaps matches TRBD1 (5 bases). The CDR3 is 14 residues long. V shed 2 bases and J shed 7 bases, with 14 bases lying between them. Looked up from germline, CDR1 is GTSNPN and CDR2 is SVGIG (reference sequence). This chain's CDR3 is CAWSPGRRGEKLFF. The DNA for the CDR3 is TGTGCCTGGAGTCCGGGACGGAGGGGTGAAAAACTGTTTTTT.

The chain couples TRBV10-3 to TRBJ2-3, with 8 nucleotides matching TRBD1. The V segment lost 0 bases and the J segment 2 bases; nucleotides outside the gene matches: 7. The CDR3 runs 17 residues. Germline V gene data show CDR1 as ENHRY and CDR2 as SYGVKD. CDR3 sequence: CAISESRRTGITDTQYF. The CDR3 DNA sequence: TGTGCCATCAGTGAGTCAAGACGGACAGGGATCACAGATACGCAGTATTTT.

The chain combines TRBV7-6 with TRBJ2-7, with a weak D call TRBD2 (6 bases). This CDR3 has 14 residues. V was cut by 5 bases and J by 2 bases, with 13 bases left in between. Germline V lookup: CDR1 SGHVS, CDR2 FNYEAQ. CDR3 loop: CASSTTPGAYEQYF. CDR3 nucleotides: TGTGCCAGCAGCACGACTCCGGGGGCCTACGAGCAGTACTTC.

The CDR3 region is CASTSWSYEQYF. CDR3 DNA: TGTGCCAGCACCTCATGGAGCTACGAGCAGTACTTC. The rearrangement links TRBV28 to TRBJ2-7, with D uncertain. The V and J ends lost 7 bases and 3 bases respectively, with 10 bases between them. This CDR3 is built from 12 residues. Germline CDR1 MDHEN, CDR2 SYDVKM.

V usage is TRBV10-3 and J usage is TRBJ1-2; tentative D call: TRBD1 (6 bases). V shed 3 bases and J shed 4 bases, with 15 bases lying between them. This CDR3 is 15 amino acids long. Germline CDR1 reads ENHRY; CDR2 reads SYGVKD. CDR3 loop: CAISDEEDRPYGYTF. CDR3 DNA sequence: TGTGCCATCAGTGATGAGGAGGACAGACCCTATGGCTACACCTTC.

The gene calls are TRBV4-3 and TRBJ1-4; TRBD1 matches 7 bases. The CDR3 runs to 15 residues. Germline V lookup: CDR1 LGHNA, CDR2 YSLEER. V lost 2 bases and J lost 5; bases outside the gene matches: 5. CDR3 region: CASSQQGQWNEKLFF. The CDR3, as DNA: TGCGCCAGCAGCCAACAGGGACAGTGGAATGAAAAACTGTTTTTT.

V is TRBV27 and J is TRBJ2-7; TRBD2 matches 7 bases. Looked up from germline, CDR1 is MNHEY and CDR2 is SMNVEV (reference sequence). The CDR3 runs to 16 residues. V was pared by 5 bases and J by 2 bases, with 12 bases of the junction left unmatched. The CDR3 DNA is TGTGCCAGCAGTCATCGGTTGGGAGGGTTCCCCTACGAGCAGTACTTC. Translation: CASSHRLGGFPYEQYF.

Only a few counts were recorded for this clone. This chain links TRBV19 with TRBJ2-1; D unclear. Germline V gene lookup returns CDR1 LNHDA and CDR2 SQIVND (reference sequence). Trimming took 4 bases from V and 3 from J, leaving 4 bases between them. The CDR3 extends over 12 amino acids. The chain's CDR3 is CASSKHYNEQFF. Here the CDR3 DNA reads TGTGCCAGTAGTAAGCACTACAATGAGCAGTTCTTC.

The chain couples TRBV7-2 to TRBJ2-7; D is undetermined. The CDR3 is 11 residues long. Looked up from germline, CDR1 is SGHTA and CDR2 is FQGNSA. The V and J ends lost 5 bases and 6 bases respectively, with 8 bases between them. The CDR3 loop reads CASSKQFEQYF. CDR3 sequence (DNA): TGTGCCAGCAGCAAACAGTTCGAGCAGTACTTC.

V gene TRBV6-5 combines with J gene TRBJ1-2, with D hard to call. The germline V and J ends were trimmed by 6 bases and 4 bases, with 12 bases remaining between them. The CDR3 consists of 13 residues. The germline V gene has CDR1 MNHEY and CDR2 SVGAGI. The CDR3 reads CASSPRGSYGYTF. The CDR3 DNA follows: TGTGCCAGCAGCCCCCGGGGTAGCTATGGCTACACCTTC.

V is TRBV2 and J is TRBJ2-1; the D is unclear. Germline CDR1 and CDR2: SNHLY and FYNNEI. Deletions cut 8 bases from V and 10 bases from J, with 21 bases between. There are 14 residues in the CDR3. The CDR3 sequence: CASPQAGKSGEQFF. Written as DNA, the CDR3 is TGTGCCAGCCCCCAGGCTGGAAAGTCAGGAGAGCAGTTCTTC.

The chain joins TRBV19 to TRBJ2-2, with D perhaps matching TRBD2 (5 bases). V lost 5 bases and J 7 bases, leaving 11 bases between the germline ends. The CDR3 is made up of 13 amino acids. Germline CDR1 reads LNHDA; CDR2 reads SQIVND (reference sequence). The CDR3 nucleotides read TGTGCCAGTAGTTTCGCGGCGGGCGGGGAGCTGTTTTTT. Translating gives CASSFAAGGELFF.

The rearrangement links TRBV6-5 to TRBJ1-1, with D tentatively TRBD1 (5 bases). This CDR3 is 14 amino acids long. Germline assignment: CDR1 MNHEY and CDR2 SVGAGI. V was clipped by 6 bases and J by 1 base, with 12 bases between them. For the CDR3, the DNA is TGTGCCAGCAGACCCGACAGATGGAACACTGAAGCTTTCTTT. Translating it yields CASRPDRWNTEAFF.

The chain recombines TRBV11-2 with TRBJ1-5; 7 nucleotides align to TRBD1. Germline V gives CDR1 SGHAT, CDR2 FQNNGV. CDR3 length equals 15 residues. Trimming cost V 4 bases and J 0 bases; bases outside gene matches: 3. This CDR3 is CASSSGTVSNQPQHF. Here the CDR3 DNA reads TGTGCCAGCAGCTCCGGGACAGTTAGCAATCAGCCCCAGCATTTT.

CDR3 bases: TGTGCCAGCAGCCAAGGGGGGGGGAGTACCGGGGAGCTGTTTTTT. It encodes CASSQGGGSTGELFF. This rearrangement joins TRBV4-2 to TRBJ2-2; 7 bases are shared with TRBD2. This CDR3 comprises 15 residues. The ends lost 1 base at V and 5 bases at J; junction bases unmatched: 4. CDR1 and CDR2 from the germline V gene are LGHNA and YNFKEQ.

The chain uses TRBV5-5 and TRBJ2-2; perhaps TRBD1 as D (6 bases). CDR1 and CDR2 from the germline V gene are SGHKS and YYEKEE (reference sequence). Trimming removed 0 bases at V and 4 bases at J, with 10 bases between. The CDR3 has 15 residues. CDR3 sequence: CASSLAWGRTGELFF. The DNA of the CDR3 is TGTGCCAGCAGCTTGGCCTGGGGGCGCACCGGGGAGCTGTTTTTT. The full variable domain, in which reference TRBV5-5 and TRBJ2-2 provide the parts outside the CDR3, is DAGVTQSPTHLIKTRGQQVTLRCSPISGHKSVSWYQQVLGQGPQFIFQYYEKEERGRGNFPDRFSARQFPNYSSELNVNALLLGDSALYLCASSLAWGRTGELFFGEGSRLTVL.

In DNA form, the CDR3 reads TGTGCCAGCAGCGCCCTAGCGGGACTTGACGAGCAGTACTTC. Amino acid sequence: CASSALAGLDEQYF. The chain uses TRBV9 and TRBJ2-7; 9 bases align to TRBD2. With 3 bases clipped from V and 5 bases from J, the junction kept 6 bases outside the gene matches. The CDR3 is 14 amino acids. The germline gives CDR1 SGDLS, CDR2 YYNGEE. The variable domain in full, completed from reference TRBV9 and TRBJ2-7, reads DSGVTQTPKHLITATGQRVTLRCSPRSGDLSVYWYQQSLDQGLQFLIQYYNGEERAKGNILERFSAQQFPDLHSELNLSSLELGDSALYFCASSALAGLDEQYFGPGTRLTVT.

CDR3 amino acids: CASSQVGATDTQYF. The DNA of the CDR3 is TGCGCCAGCAGCCAGGTGGGGGCCACAGATACGCAGTATTTT. The V and J genes are TRBV4-1 and TRBJ2-3; possible D gene TRBD1, 6 bases. CDR1 and CDR2 from the germline V gene are MGHRA and YSYEKL. This CDR3 is built from 14 residues. Deletions cut 3 bases from V and 2 bases from J, with 9 bases between.

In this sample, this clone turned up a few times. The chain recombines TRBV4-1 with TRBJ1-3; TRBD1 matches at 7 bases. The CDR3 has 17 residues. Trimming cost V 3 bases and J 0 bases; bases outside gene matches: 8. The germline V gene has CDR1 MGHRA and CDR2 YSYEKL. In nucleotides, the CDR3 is TGCGCCAGCAGCCAGGGGGCACAGGGGAGCTCTGGAAACACCATATATTTT. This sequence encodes CASSQGAQGSSGNTIYF.

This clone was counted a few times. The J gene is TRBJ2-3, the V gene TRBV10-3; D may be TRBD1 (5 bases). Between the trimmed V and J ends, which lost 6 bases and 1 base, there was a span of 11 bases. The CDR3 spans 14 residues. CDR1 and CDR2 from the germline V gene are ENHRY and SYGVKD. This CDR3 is CAISPSTGTDTQYF. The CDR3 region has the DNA TGTGCCATCAGCCCATCGACAGGCACAGATACGCAGTATTTT.

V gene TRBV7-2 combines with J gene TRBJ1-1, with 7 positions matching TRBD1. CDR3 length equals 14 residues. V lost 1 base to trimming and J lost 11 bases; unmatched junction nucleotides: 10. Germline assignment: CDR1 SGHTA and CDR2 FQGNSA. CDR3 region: CASSLEGTAKLAFF. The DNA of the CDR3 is TGTGCCAGCAGCTTAGAAGGGACAGCCAAACTCGCTTTCTTT.

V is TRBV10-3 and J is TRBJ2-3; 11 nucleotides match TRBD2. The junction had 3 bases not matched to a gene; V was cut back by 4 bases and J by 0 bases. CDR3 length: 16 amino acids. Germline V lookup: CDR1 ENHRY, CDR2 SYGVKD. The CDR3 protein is CAISGGLAESTDTQYF. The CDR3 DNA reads TGTGCCATCAGTGGGGGACTAGCGGAAAGCACAGATACGCAGTATTTT.

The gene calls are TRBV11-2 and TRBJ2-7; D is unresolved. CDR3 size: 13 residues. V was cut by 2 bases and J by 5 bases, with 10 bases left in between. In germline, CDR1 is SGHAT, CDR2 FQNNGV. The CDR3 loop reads CASSLSPEHEQYF. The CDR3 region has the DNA TGTGCCAGCAGCTTATCCCCCGAGCACGAGCAGTACTTC.

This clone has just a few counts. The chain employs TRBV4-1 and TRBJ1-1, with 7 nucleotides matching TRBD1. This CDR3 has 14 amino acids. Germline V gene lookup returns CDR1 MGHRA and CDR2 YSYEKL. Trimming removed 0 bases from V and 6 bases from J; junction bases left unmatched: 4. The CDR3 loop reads CASSQDGQGAEAFF. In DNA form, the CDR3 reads TGCGCCAGCAGCCAAGATGGGCAGGGGGCTGAAGCTTTCTTT.

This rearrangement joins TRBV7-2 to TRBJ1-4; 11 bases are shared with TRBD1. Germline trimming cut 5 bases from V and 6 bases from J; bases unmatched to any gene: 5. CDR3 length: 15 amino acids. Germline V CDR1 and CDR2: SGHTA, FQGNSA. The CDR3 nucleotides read TGTGCCAGCAGCGGGTGGACAGGGGGCGATGAAAAACTGTTTTTT. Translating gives CASSGWTGGDEKLFF.